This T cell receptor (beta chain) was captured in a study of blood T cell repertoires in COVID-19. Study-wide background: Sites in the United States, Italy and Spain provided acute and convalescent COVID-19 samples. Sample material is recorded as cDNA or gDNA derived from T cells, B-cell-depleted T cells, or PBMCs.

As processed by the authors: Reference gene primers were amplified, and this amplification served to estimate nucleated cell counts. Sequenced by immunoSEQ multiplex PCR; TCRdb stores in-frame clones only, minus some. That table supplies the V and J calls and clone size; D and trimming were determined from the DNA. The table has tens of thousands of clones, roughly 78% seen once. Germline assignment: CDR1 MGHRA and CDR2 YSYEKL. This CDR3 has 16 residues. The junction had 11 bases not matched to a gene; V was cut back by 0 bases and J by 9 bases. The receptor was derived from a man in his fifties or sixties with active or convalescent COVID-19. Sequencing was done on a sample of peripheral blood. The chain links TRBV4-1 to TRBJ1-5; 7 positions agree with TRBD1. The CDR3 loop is CASSQEFLQGSWPQHF. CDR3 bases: TGCGCCAGCAGCCAAGAGTTCTTACAGGGGAGCTGGCCCCAGCATTTT.